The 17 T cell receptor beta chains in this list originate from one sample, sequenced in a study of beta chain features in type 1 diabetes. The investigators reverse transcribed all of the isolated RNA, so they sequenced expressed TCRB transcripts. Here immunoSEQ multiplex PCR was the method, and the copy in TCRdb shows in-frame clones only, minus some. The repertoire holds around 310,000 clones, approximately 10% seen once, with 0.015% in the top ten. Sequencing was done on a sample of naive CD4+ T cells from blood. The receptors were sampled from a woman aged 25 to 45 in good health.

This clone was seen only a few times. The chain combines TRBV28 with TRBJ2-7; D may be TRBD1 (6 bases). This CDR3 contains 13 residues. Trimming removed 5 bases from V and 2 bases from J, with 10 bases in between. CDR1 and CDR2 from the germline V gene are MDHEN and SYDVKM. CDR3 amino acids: CASSGGPTYEQYF. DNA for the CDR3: TGTGCCAGCAGTGGGGGCCCCACCTACGAGCAGTACTTC.

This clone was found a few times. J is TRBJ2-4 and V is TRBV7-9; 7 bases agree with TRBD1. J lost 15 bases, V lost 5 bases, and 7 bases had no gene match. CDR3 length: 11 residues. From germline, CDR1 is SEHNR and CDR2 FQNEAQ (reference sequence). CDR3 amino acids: CASSLLTGPYF. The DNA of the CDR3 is TGTGCCAGCAGCCTTTTGACAGGGCCGTACTTC.

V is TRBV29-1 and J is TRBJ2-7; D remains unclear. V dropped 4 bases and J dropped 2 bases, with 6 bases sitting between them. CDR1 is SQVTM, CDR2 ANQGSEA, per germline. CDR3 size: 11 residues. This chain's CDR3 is CSVGATYEQYF. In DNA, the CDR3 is TGCAGCGTTGGGGCAACCTACGAGCAGTACTTC.

The chain's CDR3 is CASSPRRANTEAFF. The CDR3 bases are TGTGCCAGCTCACCAAGGCGGGCGAACACTGAAGCTTTCTTT. The genes are TRBV18 and TRBJ1-1; D uncertain. V gave up 2 bases and J gave up 1 base, with 8 bases separating them. This CDR3 comprises 14 residues. CDR1 and CDR2 from the germline V gene are KGHSH and LQKENI.

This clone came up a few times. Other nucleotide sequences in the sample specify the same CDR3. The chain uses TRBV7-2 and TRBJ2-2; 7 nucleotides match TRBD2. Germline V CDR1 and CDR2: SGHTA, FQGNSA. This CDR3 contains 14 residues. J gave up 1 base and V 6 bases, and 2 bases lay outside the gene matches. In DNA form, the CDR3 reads TGTGCCAGCAGTCCTAGCGGGAACACCGGGGAGCTGTTTTTT. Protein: CASSPSGNTGELFF.

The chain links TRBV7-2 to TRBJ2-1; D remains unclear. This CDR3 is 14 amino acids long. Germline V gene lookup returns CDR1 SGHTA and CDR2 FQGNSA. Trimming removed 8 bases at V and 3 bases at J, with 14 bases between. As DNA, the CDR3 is TGTGCCAGCGTCCGGTCCCGAGACTACAATGAGCAGTTCTTC. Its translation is CASVRSRDYNEQFF.

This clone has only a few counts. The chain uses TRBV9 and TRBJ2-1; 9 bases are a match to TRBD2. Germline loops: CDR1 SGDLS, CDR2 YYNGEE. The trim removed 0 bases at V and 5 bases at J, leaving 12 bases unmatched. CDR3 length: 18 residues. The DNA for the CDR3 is TGTGCCAGCAGCGTAGAAACGGGGACTTTAGCGGGAGACAATGAGCAGTTCTTC. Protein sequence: CASSVETGTLAGDNEQFF.

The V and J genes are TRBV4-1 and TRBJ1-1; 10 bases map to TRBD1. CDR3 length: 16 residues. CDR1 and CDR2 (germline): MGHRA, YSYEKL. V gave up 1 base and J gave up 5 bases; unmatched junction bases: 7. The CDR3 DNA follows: TGCGCCAGCAGCCAAGGACAGGGGGCGTGGGGAACTGAAGCTTTCTTT. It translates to CASSQGQGAWGTEAFF.

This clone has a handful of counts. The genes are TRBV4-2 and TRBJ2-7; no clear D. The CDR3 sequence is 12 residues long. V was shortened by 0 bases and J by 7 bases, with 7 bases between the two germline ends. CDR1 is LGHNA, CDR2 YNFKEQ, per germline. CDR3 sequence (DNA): TGTGCCAGCAGCCAAGACGAGCTGGAGCAGTACTTC. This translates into CASSQDELEQYF.

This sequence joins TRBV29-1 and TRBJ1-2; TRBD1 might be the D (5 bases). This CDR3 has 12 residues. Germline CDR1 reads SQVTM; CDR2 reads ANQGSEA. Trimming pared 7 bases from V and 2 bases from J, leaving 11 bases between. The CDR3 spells CSAVTENYGYTF. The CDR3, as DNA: TGCAGCGCCGTGACAGAGAACTATGGCTACACCTTC.

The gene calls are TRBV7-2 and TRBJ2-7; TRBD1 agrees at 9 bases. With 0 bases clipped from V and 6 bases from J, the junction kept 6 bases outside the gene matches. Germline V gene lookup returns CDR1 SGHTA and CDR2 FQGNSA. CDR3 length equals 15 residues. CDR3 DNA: TGTGCCAGCAGCTTAGCGAGTGGACAGGGGAGCGAGCAGTACTTC. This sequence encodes CASSLASGQGSEQYF.

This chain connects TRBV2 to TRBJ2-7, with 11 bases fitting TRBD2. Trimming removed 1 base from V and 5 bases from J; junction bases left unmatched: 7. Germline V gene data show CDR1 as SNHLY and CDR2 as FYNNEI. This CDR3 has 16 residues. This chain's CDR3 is CASSEVGLAARDEQYF. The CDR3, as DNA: TGTGCCAGCAGTGAAGTGGGACTAGCGGCTAGGGACGAGCAGTACTTC.

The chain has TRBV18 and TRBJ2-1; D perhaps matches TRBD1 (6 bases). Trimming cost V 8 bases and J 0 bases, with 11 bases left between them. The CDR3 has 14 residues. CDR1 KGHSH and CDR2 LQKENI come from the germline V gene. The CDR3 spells CASRQESSYNEQFF. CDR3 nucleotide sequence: TGTGCCAGCCGACAGGAGAGCTCCTACAATGAGCAGTTCTTC.

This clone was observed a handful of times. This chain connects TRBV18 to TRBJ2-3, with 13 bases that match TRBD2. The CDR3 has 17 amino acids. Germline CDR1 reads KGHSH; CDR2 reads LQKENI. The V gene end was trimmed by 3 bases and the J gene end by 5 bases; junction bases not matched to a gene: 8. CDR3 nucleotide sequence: TGTGCCAGCTCACCCTGGACTAGCGGGAGTAGTGGAGATACGCAGTATTTT. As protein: CASSPWTSGSSGDTQYF. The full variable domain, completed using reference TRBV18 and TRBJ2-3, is NAGVMQNPRHLVRRRGQEARLRCSPMKGHSHVYWYRQLPEEGLKFMVYLQKENIIDESGMPKERFSAEFPKEGPSILRIQQVVRGDSAAYFCASSPWTSGSSGDTQYFGPGTRLTVL.

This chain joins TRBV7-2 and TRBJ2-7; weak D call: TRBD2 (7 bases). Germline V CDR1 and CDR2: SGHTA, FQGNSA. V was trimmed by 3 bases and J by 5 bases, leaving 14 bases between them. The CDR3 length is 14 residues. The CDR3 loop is CASSFLRGGDEQYF. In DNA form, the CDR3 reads TGTGCCAGCAGCTTCCTCAGGGGAGGGGACGAGCAGTACTTC.

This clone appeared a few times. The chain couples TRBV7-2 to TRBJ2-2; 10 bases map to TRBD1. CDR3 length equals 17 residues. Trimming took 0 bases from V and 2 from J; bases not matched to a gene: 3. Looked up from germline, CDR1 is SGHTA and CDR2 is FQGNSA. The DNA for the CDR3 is TGTGCCAGCAGCTTAGCGGGGACAGGGGCAAACACCGGGGAGCTGTTTTTT. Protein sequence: CASSLAGTGANTGELFF.

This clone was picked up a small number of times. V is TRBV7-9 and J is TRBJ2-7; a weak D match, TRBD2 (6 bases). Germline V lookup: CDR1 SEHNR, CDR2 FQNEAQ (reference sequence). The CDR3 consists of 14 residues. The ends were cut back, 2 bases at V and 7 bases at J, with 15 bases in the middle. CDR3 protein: CASSLFGGSEEQYF. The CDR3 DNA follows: TGTGCCAGCAGCTTATTTGGAGGGTCTGAGGAGCAGTACTTC.